This T cell receptor beta chain derives from a study of CD8+ T cells in alopecia areata. Study results and limitations: Lesional scalp, especially alopecia totalis/universalis, showed higher clonality than normal scalp.

From PBMCs, CD4+ and CD8+ T cells were sorted. cDNA serving as the sequencing template came from extracted, reverse transcribed RNA. Repertoires were generated with immunoSEQ multiplex PCR, while TCRdb's copy carries only in-frame clones and drops some. There are roughly 150,000 clones in the sample; 55% occur only once, and around 4.8% lies in the top ten. The CDR3 length is 10 residues. Per germline, CDR1 SQVTM and CDR2 ANQGSEA. V was shortened by 3 bases and J by 1 base, with 0 bases between the two germline ends. On this clone itself: The antigen remains unidentified.

V is TRBV29-1 and J is TRBJ2-5, with no clear D. The specimen sequenced was CD4+ T cells sorted from blood. This TCR was sampled from a human donor in good health. The CDR3 coding sequence is TGCAGCGTTGACCAAGAGACCCAGTACTTC. This codes for CSVDQETQYF.